The 28 T cell receptor beta chains given below trace back to one sample, sequenced in a study of cytotoxic CD8 clonotypes in ibrutinib-treated CLL. Measured with immunoSEQ multiplex PCR; TCRdb has only the in-frame clones, and not every one. The data hold about 24,000 clones, with 55% to 85% observed a single time. The sequences come from PBMCs, collected after 12 months of ibrutinib treatment. These receptor sequences come from a human donor with chronic lymphocytic leukemia.

The chain combines TRBV27 with TRBJ1-1; D is possibly TRBD1 (5 bases). The CDR3 covers 14 residues. Looked up from germline, CDR1 is MNHEY and CDR2 is SMNVEV (reference sequence). V shed 6 bases and J shed 0 bases, with 11 bases lying between them. For the CDR3, the DNA is TGTGCCAGCAGCCTGGGGACGCTGAACACTGAAGCTTTCTTT. Protein sequence: CASSLGTLNTEAFF.

This chain joins TRBV11-3 and TRBJ2-2, with 10 bases lining up with TRBD1. The V and J ends lost 8 bases and 5 bases, in that order; junction bases with no gene match: 11. Germline V gene lookup returns CDR1 SGHNT and CDR2 YENEEA. The CDR3 spans 16 residues. CDR3 in DNA: TGTGCCAGCGAGGATGGGGACAGGGGAAATACCGGGGAGCTGTTTTTT. Translation gives CASEDGDRGNTGELFF.

This clone was detected only a few times. The V call is TRBV19, the J call TRBJ2-6, with 9 nucleotides matching TRBD1. Germline assignment: CDR1 LNHDA and CDR2 SQIVND (reference sequence). The ends lost 1 base at V and 1 base at J; junction bases unmatched: 2. The CDR3 has 17 residues. The CDR3 loop reads CASSIAGQGSGANVLTF. CDR3 in DNA: TGTGCCAGTAGTATAGCGGGACAGGGTTCTGGGGCCAACGTCCTGACTTTC. Full variable domain (missing parts from reference TRBV19 and TRBJ2-6): DGGITQSPKYLFRKEGQNVTLSCEQNLNHDAMYWYRQDPGQGLRLIYYSQIVNDFQKGDIAEGYSVSREKKESFPLTVTSAQKNPTAFYLCASSIAGQGSGANVLTFGAGSRLTVL.

This clone came up a few times. V is TRBV7-9 and J is TRBJ1-2; D perhaps matches TRBD1 (6 bases). Per the germline V gene, CDR1 is SEHNR and CDR2 is FQNEAQ (reference sequence). This CDR3 spans 15 amino acids. V lost 1 base and J lost 6, with 15 bases in between. The CDR3 DNA sequence: TGTGCCAGCAGCTTAGGGGCAGGGGATGCAGATGGCTACACCTTC. Amino acid sequence: CASSLGAGDADGYTF.

This chain joins TRBV7-2 and TRBJ1-1; weak D call: TRBD1 (6 bases). V lost 3 bases, J lost 0 bases, and 14 bases lay in between. The CDR3 runs 16 residues. Germline loops: CDR1 SGHTA, CDR2 FQGNSA. CDR3 in DNA: TGTGCCAGCAGCTTCTCATCTACAGGGATGAACACTGAAGCTTTCTTT. This encodes CASSFSSTGMNTEAFF.

This chain joins TRBV5-4 and TRBJ2-1; D remains unclear. Germline CDR1 and CDR2: SGHNT and YYREEE (reference sequence). This CDR3 is built from 16 residues. Trimming removed 0 bases from V and 6 bases from J, with 16 bases in between. The CDR3 loop is CASSLGRIASSNEQFF. Written as DNA, the CDR3 is TGTGCCAGCAGCTTGGGTCGGATAGCTTCTTCCAATGAGCAGTTCTTC.

The chain links TRBV27 to TRBJ2-5; the match to TRBD1 covers 8 bases. Germline lookup yields CDR1 MNHEY and CDR2 SMNVEV (reference sequence). The CDR3 is made up of 14 amino acids. V shed 3 bases, J shed 4 bases, and the junction held 4 bases outside the gene matches. CDR3 DNA sequence: TGTGCCAGCAGTTTCCAGGGGGCTGGAGAGACCCAGTACTTC. Protein sequence: CASSFQGAGETQYF.

The chain uses TRBV7-2 and TRBJ1-5, with D perhaps TRBD1 (6 bases). Germline CDR1 is SGHTA and CDR2 is FQGNSA. The length of the CDR3 is 16 residues. V was clipped by 1 base and J by 2 bases, with 12 bases between them. CDR3 in amino acids: CASSLDYRAGNQPQHF. In nucleotides, the CDR3 is TGTGCCAGCAGCTTAGATTACAGGGCGGGCAATCAGCCCCAGCATTTT.

This clone is medium-sized by share. The rearrangement links TRBV2 to TRBJ2-1; no clear D gene. Germline V gene data show CDR1 as SNHLY and CDR2 as FYNNEI. The CDR3 runs to 12 residues. V dropped 7 bases and J dropped 8 bases, with 12 bases sitting between them. The CDR3 DNA reads TGTGCCAGCACGGTCGACTCTTATGAGCAGTTCTTC. Translated, it gives CASTVDSYEQFF.

The chain recombines TRBV29-1 with TRBJ1-1, with D perhaps TRBD1 (6 bases). V was clipped by 5 bases and J by 0 bases, with 16 bases between them. The germline CDR1 and CDR2 sequences are SQVTM and ANQGSEA. The CDR3 covers 15 residues. CDR3 DNA: TGCAGCGTTCCAGGGGTAGGGATGGTGAACACTGAAGCTTTCTTT. Its translation is CSVPGVGMVNTEAFF.

V and J are TRBV7-2 and TRBJ2-7, with D possibly being TRBD1 (5 bases). Germline CDR1 is SGHTA and CDR2 is FQGNSA. V lost 3 bases and J lost 6, with 9 bases in between. The CDR3 totals 12 residues. CDR3 amino acids: CASSFQGGEQYF. The CDR3 coding sequence is TGTGCCAGCAGCTTTCAGGGTGGCGAGCAGTACTTC.

This chain joins TRBV5-6 and TRBJ1-3, with 8 bases lining up with TRBD1. With V trimmed by 4 bases and J by 7 bases, 10 bases remained unmatched. Germline CDR1 SGHDT, CDR2 YYEEEE. This CDR3 is built from 15 residues. Here the CDR3 DNA reads TGTGCCAGCAGCACGGGGACAGGCCAGGGGAACACCATATATTTT. It translates to CASSTGTGQGNTIYF.

The rearrangement uses TRBV6-5 and TRBJ2-7, with D possibly matching TRBD1 (6 bases). The CDR3 sequence is 15 residues long. Germline V gene data show CDR1 as MNHEY and CDR2 as SVGAGI. V lost 6 bases and J lost 4, with 19 bases in between. In nucleotides, the CDR3 is TGTGCCAGCAGCTTCCGGCAGGGGTGGCGATACGAGCAGTACTTC. It is translated as CASSFRQGWRYEQYF.

This clone was picked up one time. V gene TRBV27 combines with J gene TRBJ2-7; 9 nucleotides agree with TRBD1. Germline V gene data show CDR1 as MNHEY and CDR2 as SMNVEV (reference sequence). The CDR3 has 16 residues. V lost 5 bases, J lost 5 bases, and 13 bases stayed unmatched. The chain's CDR3 is CASSMNTGTGIHEQYF. For the CDR3, the DNA is TGTGCCAGCAGTATGAACACCGGGACAGGGATCCACGAGCAGTACTTC.

The chain joins TRBV6-1 to TRBJ1-4, with D perhaps matching TRBD1 (5 bases). V lost 5 bases and J lost 8, with 18 bases in between. The CDR3 has 15 residues. Germline V gene lookup returns CDR1 MNHNS and CDR2 SASEGT. The CDR3 nucleotides are TGTGCCAGCAGTCCTGCCCGGGCCTCAGGGGAAAAACTGTTTTTT. It encodes CASSPARASGEKLFF.

A few counts support this clone. The chain links TRBV28 to TRBJ1-2; 8 positions agree with TRBD1. The V gene's germline CDR1 is MDHEN and CDR2 SYDVKM. J gave up 4 bases and V 2 bases, and 3 bases lay outside the gene matches. The CDR3 runs to 14 residues. Here the CDR3 reads CASSLPGGPYGYTF. CDR3 DNA: TGTGCCAGCAGTTTACCAGGGGGCCCCTATGGCTACACCTTC.

This clone was detected once. V gene TRBV10-2 combines with J gene TRBJ2-7; perhaps TRBD2 as D (5 bases). This CDR3 spans 13 amino acids. Germline V lookup: CDR1 WSHSY, CDR2 SAAADI. V lost 6 bases to trimming and J lost 3 bases, with 12 bases between them. The CDR3 is CASREGLRYEQYF. The CDR3 DNA reads as TGCGCCAGCAGAGAAGGACTGCGCTACGAGCAGTACTTC.

A few counts support this clone. CDR3 DNA sequence: TGTGCCAGCAGCCGGAGTGGCAGGCCGGAGACCCAGTACTTC. Its protein product is CASSRSGRPETQYF. The rearrangement links TRBV13 to TRBJ2-5; D is ambiguous. From germline, CDR1 is PRHDT and CDR2 FYEKMQ (reference sequence). This CDR3 is built from 14 residues. Trimming shortened V by 5 bases and J by 5 bases, and 15 bases separated the two germline ends.

This rearrangement joins TRBV28 to TRBJ2-4; D is ambiguous. The length of the CDR3 is 13 residues. The germline V gene has CDR1 MDHEN and CDR2 SYDVKM. Trimming left V 5 bases short and J 4 bases short, with 9 bases between. The CDR3 loop reads CASSPPPKNIQYF. For the CDR3, the DNA is TGTGCCAGCAGTCCCCCCCCTAAAAACATTCAGTACTTC.

J is TRBJ2-1 and V is TRBV5-1; D not certain. The CDR3 consists of 14 residues. The germline gives CDR1 SGHRS, CDR2 YFSETQ. V was pared by 0 bases and J by 5 bases, with 9 bases between. The CDR3 sequence is CASSLAMGDNEQFF. DNA for the CDR3: TGCGCCAGCAGCTTGGCCATGGGTGACAATGAGCAGTTCTTC.

This clone was counted a single time. The V and J genes are TRBV5-1 and TRBJ1-1, with D uncertain. The CDR3 has 15 residues. Germline assignment: CDR1 SGHRS and CDR2 YFSETQ. V lost 0 bases, J lost 0 bases, and 9 bases lay in between. CDR3 nucleotide sequence: TGCGCCAGCAGCTTGGAAGGAACTTTGAACACTGAAGCTTTCTTT. Its translation is CASSLEGTLNTEAFF.

The genes are TRBV20-1 and TRBJ2-5, with D possibly matching TRBD2 (6 bases). V lost 7 bases and J 5 bases, leaving 11 bases between the germline ends. The CDR3 is made up of 11 amino acids. Germline V CDR1 and CDR2: DFQATT, SNEGSKA (reference sequence). CDR3 sequence: CSVRAGETQYF. The CDR3 DNA sequence: TGCAGTGTCAGGGCGGGGGAGACCCAGTACTTC.

The chain carries TRBV11-2 and TRBJ2-6; D gene uncertain. There are 13 residues in the CDR3. From germline, CDR1 is SGHAT and CDR2 FQNNGV. Trimming took off 0 bases at V and 15 bases at J, with 12 bases between the two ends. In nucleotides, the CDR3 is TGTGCCAGCAGCTTAGATCGTCAACGGACCCTGACTTTC. This sequence encodes CASSLDRQRTLTF.

The V call is TRBV6-5, the J call TRBJ2-4, with a weak D call TRBD2 (5 bases). The V end lost 6 bases, the J end lost 0 bases, and 12 bases lay between the germline ends. The CDR3 sequence is 15 residues long. CDR1 and CDR2 from the germline V gene are MNHEY and SVGAGI. The CDR3 DNA reads TGTGCCAGCAGCTTATCCGGACTAGCCAAAAACATTCAGTACTTC. It translates to CASSLSGLAKNIQYF.

The V and J genes are TRBV15 and TRBJ1-3, with unresolved D. Trimming took off 0 bases at V and 0 bases at J, with 9 bases between the two ends. Germline CDR1 is LNHNV and CDR2 is YYDKDF (reference sequence). The CDR3 is 16 amino acids. The CDR3 nucleotides read TGTGCCACCAGCAGAGATCCGGCCAGCTCTGGAAACACCATATATTTT. It encodes CATSRDPASSGNTIYF.

A word on this clone: The germline gene is not matched at one end of the junction; a read error may be the cause. J is TRBJ2-2 and V is TRBV7-7, with D perhaps matching TRBD1 (6 bases). The germline CDR1 and CDR2 sequences are SSHAT and FNYEAQ (reference sequence). The CDR3 has 15 amino acids. CDR3: CASSPGQANTGELFF. CDR3 coding DNA: TGTGCTAGCAGCCCGGGACAAGCGAACACCGGGGAGCTGTTTTTT.

This clone was observed a few times. The rearrangement joins TRBV15 to TRBJ2-7; 7 bases line up with TRBD1. V lost 0 bases and J lost 2; bases outside the gene matches: 4. CDR1 and CDR2 from the germline V gene are LNHNV and YYDKDF (reference sequence). CDR3 length equals 15 residues. CDR3 sequence: CATSRDRGRTYEQYF. CDR3 in DNA: TGTGCCACCAGCAGAGATAGGGGGCGAACCTACGAGCAGTACTTC.

This clone was seen many times. A much more abundant neighbour one base away suggests this may be a read error. Distinct nucleotide sequences in the sample also encode this CDR3. The chain carries TRBV5-6 and TRBJ2-5, with 9 nucleotides matching TRBD2. Trimming took 0 bases from V and 4 from J; bases not matched to a gene: 4. Germline V gene lookup returns CDR1 SGHDT and CDR2 YYEEEE. There are 15 residues in the CDR3. CDR3 DNA: TGTGCCAGCAGCTTGGTAGCGCGGGGGGGAGAGACCCAGTACTTC. It codes for CASSLVARGGETQYF.